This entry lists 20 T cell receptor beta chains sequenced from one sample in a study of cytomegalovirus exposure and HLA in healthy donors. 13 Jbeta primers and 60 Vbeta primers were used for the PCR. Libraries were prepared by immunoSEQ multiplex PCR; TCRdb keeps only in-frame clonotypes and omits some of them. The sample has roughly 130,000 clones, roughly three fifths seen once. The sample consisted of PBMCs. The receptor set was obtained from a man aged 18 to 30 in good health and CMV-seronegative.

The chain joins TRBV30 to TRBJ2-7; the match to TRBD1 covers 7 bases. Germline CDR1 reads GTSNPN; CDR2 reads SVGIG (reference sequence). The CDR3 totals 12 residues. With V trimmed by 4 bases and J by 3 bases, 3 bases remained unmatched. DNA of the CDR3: TGTGCCTGGAACAGGGGTAACTACGAGCAGTACTTC. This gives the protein CAWNRGNYEQYF.

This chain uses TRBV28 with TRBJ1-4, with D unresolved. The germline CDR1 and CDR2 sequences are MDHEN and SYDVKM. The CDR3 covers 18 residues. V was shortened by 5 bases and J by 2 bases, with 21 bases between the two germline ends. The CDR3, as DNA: TGTGCCAGCAGTCAACGTGGTCCGGGAACAGTGACTAATGAAAAACTGTTTTTT. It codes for CASSQRGPGTVTNEKLFF.

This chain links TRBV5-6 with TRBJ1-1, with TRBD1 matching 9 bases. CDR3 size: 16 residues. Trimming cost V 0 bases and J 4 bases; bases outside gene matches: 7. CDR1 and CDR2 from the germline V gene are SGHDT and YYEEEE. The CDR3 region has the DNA TGTGCCAGCAGCTTGGGGACTGGGACAGGGCTCACTGAAGCTTTCTTT. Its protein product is CASSLGTGTGLTEAFF.

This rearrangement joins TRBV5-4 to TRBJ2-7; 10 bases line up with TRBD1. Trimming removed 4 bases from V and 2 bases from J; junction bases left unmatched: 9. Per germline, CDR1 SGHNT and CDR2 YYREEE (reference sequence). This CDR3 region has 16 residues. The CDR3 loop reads CASSKTLGTGAYEQYF. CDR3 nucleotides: TGTGCCAGCAGCAAAACGCTCGGGACAGGGGCCTACGAGCAGTACTTC. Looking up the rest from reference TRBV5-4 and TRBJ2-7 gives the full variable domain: ETGVTQSPTHLIKTRGQQVTLRCSSQSGHNTVSWYQQALGQGPQFIFQYYREEENGRGNFPPRFSGLQFPNYSSELNVNALELDDSALYLCASSKTLGTGAYEQYFGPGTRLTVT.

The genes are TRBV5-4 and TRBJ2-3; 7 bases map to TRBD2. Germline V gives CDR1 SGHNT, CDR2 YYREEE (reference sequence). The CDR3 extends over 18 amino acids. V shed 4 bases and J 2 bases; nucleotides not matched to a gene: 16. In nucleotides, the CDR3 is TGTGCCAGCAGCACCTCAACGGGGGGACGGTTCCTCACAGATACGCAGTATTTT. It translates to CASSTSTGGRFLTDTQYF.

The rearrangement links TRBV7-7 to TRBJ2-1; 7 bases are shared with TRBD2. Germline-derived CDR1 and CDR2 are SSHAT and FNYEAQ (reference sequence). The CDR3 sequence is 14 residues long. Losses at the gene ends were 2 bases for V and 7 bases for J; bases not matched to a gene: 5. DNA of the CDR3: TGTGCCAGCAGCTTACTACCGCGGGGGAATGAGCAGTTCTTC. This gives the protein CASSLLPRGNEQFF.

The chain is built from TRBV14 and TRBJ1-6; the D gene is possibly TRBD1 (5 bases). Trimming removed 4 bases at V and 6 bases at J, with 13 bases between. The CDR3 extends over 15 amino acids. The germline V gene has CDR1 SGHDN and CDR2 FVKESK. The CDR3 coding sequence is TGTGCCAGCAGCCGCGGGGGGGGAGTTAATTCACCCCTCCACTTT. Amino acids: CASSRGGGVNSPLHF.

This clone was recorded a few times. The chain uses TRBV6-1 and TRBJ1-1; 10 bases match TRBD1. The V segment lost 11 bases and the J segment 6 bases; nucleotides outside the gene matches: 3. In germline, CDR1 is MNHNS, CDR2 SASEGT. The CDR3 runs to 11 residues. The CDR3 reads CAGQGVSEAFF. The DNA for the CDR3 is TGTGCCGGACAGGGGGTCTCTGAAGCTTTCTTT.

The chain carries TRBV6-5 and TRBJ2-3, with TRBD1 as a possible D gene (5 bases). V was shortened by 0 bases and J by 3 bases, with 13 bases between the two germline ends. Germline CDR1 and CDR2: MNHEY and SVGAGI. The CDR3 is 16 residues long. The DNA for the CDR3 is TGTGCCAGCAGTTACTCCCCGACAAGGGGAACAGATACGCAGTATTTT. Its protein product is CASSYSPTRGTDTQYF.

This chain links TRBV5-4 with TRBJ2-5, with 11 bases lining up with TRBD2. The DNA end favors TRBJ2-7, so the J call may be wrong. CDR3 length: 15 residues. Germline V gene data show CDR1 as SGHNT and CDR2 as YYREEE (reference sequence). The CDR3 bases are TGTGCCAGCAGCTTTACTAGCGGGAGTTGGTACGAGCAGTACTTC. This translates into CASSFTSGSWYEQYF.

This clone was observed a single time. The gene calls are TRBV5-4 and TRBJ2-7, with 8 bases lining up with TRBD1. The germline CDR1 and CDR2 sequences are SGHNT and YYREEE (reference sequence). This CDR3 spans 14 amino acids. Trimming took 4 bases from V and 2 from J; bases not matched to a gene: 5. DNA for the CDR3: TGTGCCAGCAGCCATAGGACAGGGACCTACGAGCAGTACTTC. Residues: CASSHRTGTYEQYF. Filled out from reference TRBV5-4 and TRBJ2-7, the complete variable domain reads ETGVTQSPTHLIKTRGQQVTLRCSSQSGHNTVSWYQQALGQGPQFIFQYYREEENGRGNFPPRFSGLQFPNYSSELNVNALELDDSALYLCASSHRTGTYEQYFGPGTRLTVT.

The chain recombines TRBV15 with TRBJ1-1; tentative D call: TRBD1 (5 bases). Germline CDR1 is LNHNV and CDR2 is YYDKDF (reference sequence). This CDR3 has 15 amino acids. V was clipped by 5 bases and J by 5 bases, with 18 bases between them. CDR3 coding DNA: TGTGCCACCAGCTTGACAAGGCAGGGATTTACTGAAGCTTTCTTT. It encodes CATSLTRQGFTEAFF.

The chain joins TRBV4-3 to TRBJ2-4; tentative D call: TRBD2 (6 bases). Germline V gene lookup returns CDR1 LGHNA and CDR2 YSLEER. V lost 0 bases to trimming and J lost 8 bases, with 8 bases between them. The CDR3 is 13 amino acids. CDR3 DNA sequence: TGCGCCAGCAGCCAAGAGGGAGGAGACATTCAGTACTTC. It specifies CASSQEGGDIQYF.

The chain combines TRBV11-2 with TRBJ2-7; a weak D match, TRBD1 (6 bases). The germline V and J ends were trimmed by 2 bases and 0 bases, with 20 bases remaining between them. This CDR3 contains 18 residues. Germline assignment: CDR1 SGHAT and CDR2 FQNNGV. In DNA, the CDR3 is TGTGCCAGCAGCTTAAGCCTAGGACAGATAGAGAACTCCTACGAGCAGTACTTC. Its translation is CASSLSLGQIENSYEQYF.

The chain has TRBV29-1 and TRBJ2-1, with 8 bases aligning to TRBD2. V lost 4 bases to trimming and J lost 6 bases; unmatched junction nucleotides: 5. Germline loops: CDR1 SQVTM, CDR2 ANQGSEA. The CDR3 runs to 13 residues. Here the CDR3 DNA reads TGCAGCGTTGGGAATAGCGGGACCAATGAGCAGTTCTTC. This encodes CSVGNSGTNEQFF.

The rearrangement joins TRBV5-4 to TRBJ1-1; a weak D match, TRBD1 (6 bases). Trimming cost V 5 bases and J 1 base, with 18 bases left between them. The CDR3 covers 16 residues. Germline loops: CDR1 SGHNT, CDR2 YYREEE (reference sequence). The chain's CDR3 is CASRPRGAVKNTEAFF. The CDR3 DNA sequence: TGTGCCAGCAGACCCCGGGGGGCGGTTAAGAACACTGAAGCTTTCTTT.

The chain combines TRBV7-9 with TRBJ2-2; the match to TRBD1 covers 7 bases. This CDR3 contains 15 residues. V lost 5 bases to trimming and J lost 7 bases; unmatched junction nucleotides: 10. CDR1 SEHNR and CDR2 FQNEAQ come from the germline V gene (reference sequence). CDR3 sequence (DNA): TGTGCCAGCAGCCCCGACAGGGATCGTGGCGGGGAGCTGTTTTTT. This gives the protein CASSPDRDRGGELFF. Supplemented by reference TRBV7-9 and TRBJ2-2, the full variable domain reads DTGVSQNPRHKITKRGQNVTFRCDPISEHNRLYWYRQTLGQGPEFLTYFQNEAQLEKSRLLSDRFSAERPKGSFSTLEIQRTEQGDSAMYLCASSPDRDRGGELFFGEGSRLTVL.

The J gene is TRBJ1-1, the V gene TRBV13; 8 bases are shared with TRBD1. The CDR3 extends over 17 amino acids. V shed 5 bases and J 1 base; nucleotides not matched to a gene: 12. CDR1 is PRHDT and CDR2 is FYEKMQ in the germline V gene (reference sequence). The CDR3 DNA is TGTGCCAGCAGCGCAGGGGGCTGGAGTGGATCGAACACTGAAGCTTTCTTT. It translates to CASSAGGWSGSNTEAFF.

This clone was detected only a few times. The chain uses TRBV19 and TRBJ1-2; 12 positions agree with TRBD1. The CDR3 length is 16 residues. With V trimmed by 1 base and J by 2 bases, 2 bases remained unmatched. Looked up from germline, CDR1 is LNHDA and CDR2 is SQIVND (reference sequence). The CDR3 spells CASSIGDRGRNYGYTF. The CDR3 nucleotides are TGTGCCAGTAGTATAGGGGACAGGGGGCGGAACTATGGCTACACCTTC.

CDR3 nucleotides: TGTGCCAGCAGCCCAGGGTACACTGAAGCTTTCTTT. It translates to CASSPGYTEAFF. This chain joins TRBV6-5 and TRBJ1-1; weak D call: TRBD1 (5 bases). The germline V gene encodes CDR1 MNHEY and CDR2 SVGAGI. There are 12 residues in the CDR3. The ends were cut back, 6 bases at V and 3 bases at J, with 8 bases in the middle.